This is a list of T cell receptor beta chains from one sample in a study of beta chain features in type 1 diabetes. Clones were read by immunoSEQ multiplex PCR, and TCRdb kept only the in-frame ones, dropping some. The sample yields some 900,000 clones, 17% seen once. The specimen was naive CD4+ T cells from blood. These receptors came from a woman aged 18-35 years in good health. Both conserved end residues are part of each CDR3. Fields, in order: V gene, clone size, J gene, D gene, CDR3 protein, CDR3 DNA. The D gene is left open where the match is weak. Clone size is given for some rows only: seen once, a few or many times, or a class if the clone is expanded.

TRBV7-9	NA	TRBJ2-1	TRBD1	CASSIDRGRQFF	TGTGCCAGCAGCATAGACAGGGGTAGGCAGTTCTTC
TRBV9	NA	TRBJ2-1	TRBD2	CASSLSGGVYNEQFF	TGTGCCAGCAGCCTAAGCGGGGGGGTCTACAATGAGCAGTTCTTC
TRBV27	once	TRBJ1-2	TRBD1	CASSFHGTGTGDYGYTF	TGTGCCAGCAGTTTCCACGGGACAGGAACAGGAGACTATGGCTACACCTTC
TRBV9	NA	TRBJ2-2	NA	CASSLRGSRKENTGELFF	TGTGCCAGCAGCCTGCGAGGGTCCAGAAAGGAAAACACCGGGGAGCTGTTTTTT
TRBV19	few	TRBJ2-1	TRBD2	CASSTPGTRGSEQFF	TGTGCCAGTAGTACGCCCGGGACTAGAGGTAGTGAGCAGTTCTTC
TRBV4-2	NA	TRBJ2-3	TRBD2	CASSQGGLAESTDTQYF	TGTGCCAGCAGCCAAGGAGGACTAGCGGAGAGCACAGATACGCAGTATTTT
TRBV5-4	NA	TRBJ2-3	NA	CASSPDLTSTDTQYF	TGTGCCAGCAGCCCCGACCTGACTAGCACAGATACGCAGTATTTT
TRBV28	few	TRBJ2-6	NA	CASSFLNSGANVLTF	TGTGCCAGCAGTTTTCTGAACTCTGGGGCCAACGTCCTGACTTTC
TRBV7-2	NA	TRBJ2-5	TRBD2	CASSYRLAGGETQYF	TGTGCCAGCAGTTATCGCCTAGCGGGAGGCGAGACCCAGTACTTC
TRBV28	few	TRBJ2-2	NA	CASSPIWTVGTGELFF	TGTGCCAGCAGTCCGATTTGGACAGTAGGTACCGGGGAGCTGTTTTTT
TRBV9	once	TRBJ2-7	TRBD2	CASRSHTSGRAYEQYF	TGTGCCAGCAGATCCCATACTAGCGGGAGGGCCTACGAGCAGTACTTC
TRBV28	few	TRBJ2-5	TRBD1	CASSPPDRGRETQYF	TGTGCCAGCAGTCCCCCGGACAGGGGCAGAGAGACCCAGTACTTC
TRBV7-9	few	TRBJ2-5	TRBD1	CASSLGGQGLTETQYF	TGTGCCAGCAGCTTAGGGGGACAGGGACTGACAGAGACCCAGTACTTC
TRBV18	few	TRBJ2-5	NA	CASSPAGSGETQYF	TGTGCCAGCTCACCGGCAGGGTCAGGAGAGACCCAGTACTTC
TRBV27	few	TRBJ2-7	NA	CASKAGWRTFDYEQYF	TGTGCCAGCAAAGCCGGTTGGCGTACCTTTGACTACGAGCAGTACTTC
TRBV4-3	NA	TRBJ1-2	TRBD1	CASSQVPGTDASVYGYTF	TGCGCCAGCAGCCAAGTCCCCGGGACAGACGCTAGCGTCTATGGCTACACCTTC
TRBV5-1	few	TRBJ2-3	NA	CASSLGQTSTDTQYF	TGCGCCAGCAGCTTAGGGCAAACAAGCACAGATACGCAGTATTTT
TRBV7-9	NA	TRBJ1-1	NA	CASSWDKRDTEAFF	TGTGCCAGCAGCTGGGACAAGAGGGACACTGAAGCTTTCTTT
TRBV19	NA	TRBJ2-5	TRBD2	CASSIQSGRMETQYF	TGTGCCAGTAGTATACAGAGCGGGAGGATGGAGACCCAGTACTTC
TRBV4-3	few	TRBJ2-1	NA	CASSQVRVGVGSYNEQFF	TGCGCCAGCAGCCAAGTTAGGGTAGGGGTGGGCTCCTACAATGAGCAGTTCTTC
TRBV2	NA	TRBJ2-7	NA	CASSEGRAYEQYF	TGTGCCAGCAGTGAGGGCAGGGCCTACGAGCAGTACTTC
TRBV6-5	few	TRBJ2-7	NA	CASSYSMSAGSYEQYF	TGTGCCAGCAGTTACTCGATGTCGGCAGGGTCCTACGAGCAGTACTTC
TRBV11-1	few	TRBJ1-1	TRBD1	CASSHLDRGTEAFF	TGTGCCAGCAGCCACCTGGACAGGGGCACTGAAGCTTTCTTT
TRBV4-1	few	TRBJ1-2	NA	CASSHLPGRNAGYTF	TGCGCCAGCAGCCACCTGCCGGGAAGAAACGCTGGCTACACCTTC
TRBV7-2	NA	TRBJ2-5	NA	CASSLMGAQYF	TGTGCCAGCAGCTTAATGGGGGCCCAGTACTTC
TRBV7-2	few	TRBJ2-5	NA	CASSSDGWTQYF	TGTGCCAGCAGCTCGGATGGTTGGACCCAGTACTTC
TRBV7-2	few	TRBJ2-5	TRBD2	CASSLAGGRETQYF	TGTGCCAGCAGCTTAGCGGGAGGGCGGGAGACCCAGTACTTC
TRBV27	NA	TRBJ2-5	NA	CASSFGSFQETQYF	TGTGCCAGCAGTTTCGGGTCGTTCCAAGAGACCCAGTACTTC